The clone carrying this T cell receptor beta chain showed up just once. Cohorts were assigned according to the clinical history that participants reported. Exposed participants encountered a COVID-19 case during the 2 weeks preceding study entry. Germline CDR1 reads SGHTA; CDR2 reads FQGNSA. This CDR3 is built from 15 residues. V lost 2 bases and J lost 14; bases outside the gene matches: 9. The sample is drawn from a study of blood T cell repertoires in COVID-19. Study-wide background: PBMCs, B-cell-depleted T cells, or T cells provided the cDNA or gDNA that made up the material.

In the study's own analysis: Quantification of nucleated cells was approximated via reference gene primer amplification. The repertoire was sequenced with immunoSEQ multiplex PCR; TCRdb's copy has only in-frame clones and lacks some. Clonal size and the V and J genes are those of that table, whereas D and trimming came from the DNA. The sample shows 350,000 to 450,000 clones, 90% to 95% of them seen only once. The sequence came from a woman aged 40 to 55 who had been exposed to COVID-19. V is TRBV7-2 and J is TRBJ1-4, with 12 positions matching TRBD1. Sequenced material: PBMCs or T cells enriched from blood (not recorded which). The CDR3: CASSLRPGQGARLFF. The CDR3, as DNA: TGTGCCAGCAGCTTAAGGCCGGGACAGGGGGCGCGTCTGTTTTTT.